One sample yielded the 5 T cell receptor beta chains listed below, sequenced in a study of regulatory T cells in long-lasting Graves disease. Arm-PCR of CDR3 regions and iRepertoire HTBI primers were used to build TCR beta libraries. MiXCR, applied by TCRdb to the multiplex PCR reads, yields one record per CDR3 protein. The repertoire holds hundreds of thousands of distinct CDR3 sequences, with approximately 23% as singletons. Regarding time point: persistent/refractory GD, antithyroid drugs over 5 years with positive TRAb. The authors made the TCR library using RNA they extracted from PBMCs. The sequences come from peripheral blood mononuclear cells (PBMCs), collected when the disease was refractory, from a patient treated with antithyroid drugs. All receptors come from a female donor with Graves disease.

This clonotype was seen ten or more times. The chain has TRBV11-2 and TRBJ2-5; 11 bases line up with TRBD2. The CDR3 sequence is 16 residues long. Trimming cost V 4 bases and J 5 bases; bases outside gene matches: 9. Germline V gene data show CDR1 as SGHAT and CDR2 as FQNNGV. Here the CDR3 reads CASSSLLAGVRETQYF. CDR3 DNA sequence: TGTGCCAGCAGCTCATTACTAGCGGGGGTGAGGGAGACCCAGTACTTC.

This clonotype was seen more than once but under ten times. CDR3 amino acids: CASSYDRRTGGNTEAFF. In DNA, the CDR3 is TGTGCCAGCAGTTACGATCGTCGAACAGGCGGGAACACTGAAGCTTTCTTT. The rearrangement uses TRBV6-5 and TRBJ1-1, with a possible D match to TRBD1 (5 bases). Germline CDR1 reads MNHEY; CDR2 reads SVGAGI. The V end lost 2 bases, the J end lost 1 base, and 17 bases lay between the germline ends. There are 17 residues in the CDR3.

At least ten counts were recorded for this clonotype. The chain carries TRBV2 and TRBJ1-2; possible D gene TRBD1, 5 bases. Germline CDR1 reads SNHLY; CDR2 reads FYNNEI. V was cut by 6 bases and J by 11 bases, with 16 bases left in between. This CDR3 region has 12 residues. CDR3 nucleotides: TGTGCCAGCAGGACCATCGAGACAGCTTACACCTTC. Encoded protein: CASRTIETAYTF.

This clonotype was observed at least ten times. The rearrangement joins TRBV12-3 or TRBV12-4 to TRBJ1-5; no reliable D call. V was cut by 10 bases and J by 11 bases, with 15 bases left in between. The CDR3 spans 11 residues. The CDR3 DNA is TGTGCCACCCACTATACCGGGGCCCAGCATTTT. It specifies CATHYTGAQHF.

This clonotype was seen repeatedly, ten times or more. CDR3 loop: CASSWDSGETQYF. CDR3 sequence (DNA): TGTGCCAGCAGTTGGGACAGTGGGGAGACCCAGTACTTC. The chain is built from TRBV12-3 or TRBV12-4 and TRBJ2-5; 7 bases map to TRBD1. The trim removed 4 bases at V and 5 bases at J, leaving 4 bases unmatched. This CDR3 comprises 13 residues.